Following are 24 T cell receptor beta chains from one sample sequenced in a study of T cell responses to AZD1222 COVID-19 vaccine. Generated by immunoSEQ multiplex PCR, the TCRdb table keeps only in-frame clones and is missing some. Of about 140,000 clones listed, around 90% are singletons. The starting material was peripheral blood, obtained 28 days after the second dose of the MenACWY control vaccine. The receptors were gathered from an adult who received the MenACWY meningococcal vaccine as a control.

V gene TRBV6-2 or TRBV6-3 combines with J gene TRBJ2-2, with D uncertain. The V gene lost 5 bases and the J gene lost 4 bases, with 11 bases spanning the gap. The germline V gene encodes CDR1 MNHEY and CDR2 SVGEGT. This CDR3 is built from 14 residues. CDR3 coding DNA: TGTGCCAGCAGTAGGACCCCCACCACCGGGGAGCTGTTTTTT. Amino acids: CASSRTPTTGELFF.

The chain recombines TRBV11-2 with TRBJ2-1; the D is unclear. Germline V gives CDR1 SGHAT, CDR2 FQNNGV. V lost 0 bases and J lost 5, with 5 bases in between. CDR3 size: 13 residues. The CDR3 region has the DNA TGTGCCAGCAGCTTAGACAGGAACAATGAGCAGTTCTTC. This translates into CASSLDRNNEQFF.

This sequence joins TRBV18 and TRBJ2-5; 9 bases line up with TRBD1. Losses at the gene ends were 4 bases for V and 5 bases for J; bases not matched to a gene: 17. Germline V CDR1 and CDR2: KGHSH, LQKENI. The CDR3 has 18 residues. For the CDR3, the DNA is TGTGCCAGCTCACAACGTCCCGGGACAGGGATGGGCGGTGAGACCCAGTACTTC. It yields the protein CASSQRPGTGMGGETQYF.

V usage is TRBV19 and J usage is TRBJ2-2; 9 nucleotides line up with TRBD1. Unmatched junction bases numbered 18, after V lost 7 bases and J lost 0 bases. The germline V gene has CDR1 LNHDA and CDR2 SQIVND (reference sequence). This CDR3 comprises 20 residues. The CDR3 DNA sequence: TGTGCCAGTAAGCCCCGCTTTAGACAGGGGGATCGATCGAACACCGGGGAGCTGTTTTTT. As protein: CASKPRFRQGDRSNTGELFF.

The chain is built from TRBV19 and TRBJ2-2, with D unclear. The CDR3 totals 14 residues. V lost 5 bases and J lost 3, with 10 bases in between. Germline CDR1 and CDR2: LNHDA and SQIVND (reference sequence). This chain's CDR3 is CASSANSDTGELFF. As DNA, the CDR3 is TGTGCCAGTAGTGCGAACAGTGACACCGGGGAGCTGTTTTTT. The whole variable domain, remainder taken from reference TRBV19 and TRBJ2-2, is DGGITQSPKYLFRKEGQNVTLSCEQNLNHDAMYWYRQDPGQGLRLIYYSQIVNDFQKGDIAEGYSVSREKKESFPLTVTSAQKNPTAFYLCASSANSDTGELFFGEGSRLTVL.

This clone was observed a single time. The V call is TRBV5-1, the J call TRBJ2-5; 9 bases fit TRBD1. With 1 base clipped from V and 5 bases from J, the junction kept 6 bases outside the gene matches. Germline CDR1 and CDR2: SGHRS and YFSETQ. The CDR3 spans 15 residues. CDR3 DNA sequence: TGCGCCAGCAGCTTGCGCACAGGGGGCGCGGAGACCCAGTACTTC. It is translated as CASSLRTGGAETQYF.

The chain links TRBV19 to TRBJ2-5; 10 nucleotides agree with TRBD2. Germline V gives CDR1 LNHDA, CDR2 SQIVND (reference sequence). The V segment lost 11 bases and the J segment 2 bases; nucleotides outside the gene matches: 8. This CDR3 contains 14 residues. In DNA form, the CDR3 reads TGTGCCTGTTCCGGTAGCGGGGGGCAAGAGACCCAGTACTTC. Its protein is CACSGSGGQETQYF.

This CDR3 reads CASSLGRNTEAFF. The CDR3, as DNA: TGTGCCAGCAGCTTGGGACGGAACACTGAAGCTTTCTTT. V is TRBV12-3 or TRBV12-4 and J is TRBJ1-1; D is perhaps TRBD1 (5 bases). This CDR3 has 13 amino acids. Trimming shortened V by 6 bases and J by 1 base, and 9 bases separated the two germline ends.

The J gene is TRBJ2-5, the V gene TRBV3-1 (or the pseudogene TRBV3-2), with D perhaps matching TRBD1 (6 bases). Trimming took off 4 bases at V and 1 base at J, with 13 bases between the two ends. Germline V gene lookup returns CDR1 LGHDT and CDR2 YNNKEL (reference sequence). The CDR3 covers 15 residues. The CDR3 DNA is TGTGCCAGCAGCCTCCGTGGGGGCATCCAAGAGACCCAGTACTTC. This sequence encodes CASSLRGGIQETQYF.

For this clone: Other DNA variants within this sample encode the same CDR3. This chain joins TRBV9 and TRBJ2-1, with D uncertain. V lost 0 bases and J lost 2, with 3 bases in between. This CDR3 is 13 amino acids long. From germline, CDR1 is SGDLS and CDR2 YYNGEE. The CDR3 nucleotides read TGTGCCAGCAGCGTAGGGCCCTACAATGAGCAGTTCTTC. Amino acid sequence: CASSVGPYNEQFF.

The chain has TRBV19 and TRBJ2-7; TRBD1 matches at 7 bases. The CDR3 has 14 residues. Germline V CDR1 and CDR2: LNHDA, SQIVND (reference sequence). V trimming: 3 bases; J trimming: 3 bases; junction bases outside the gene matches: 5. The CDR3 DNA reads TGTGCCAGTAGTATTCGGGGACAGATCTACGAGCAGTACTTC. Encoded protein: CASSIRGQIYEQYF.

In DNA, the CDR3 is TGTGCCAGCAGCTTATCAGGGGGAACCGGGGAGCTGTTTTTT. Translated, it gives CASSLSGGTGELFF. This rearrangement joins TRBV6-5 to TRBJ2-2, with 7 positions matching TRBD1. Germline CDR1 MNHEY, CDR2 SVGAGI. The CDR3 totals 14 residues. Losses at the gene ends were 6 bases for V and 5 bases for J; bases not matched to a gene: 6.

The chain is built from TRBV11-2 and TRBJ1-1; D is unclear. This CDR3 spans 15 amino acids. CDR1 and CDR2 (germline): SGHAT, FQNNGV. Trimming removed 0 bases at V and 2 bases at J, with 10 bases between. The CDR3 loop is CASSLDQRSNTEAFF. The CDR3 DNA follows: TGTGCCAGCAGCTTAGATCAGCGCAGTAACACTGAAGCTTTCTTT.

The rearrangement links TRBV29-1 to TRBJ1-1; D may be TRBD1 (5 bases). Trimming stripped 4 bases from V and 0 bases from J, with 18 bases between. Germline V CDR1 and CDR2: SQVTM, ANQGSEA. The CDR3 covers 16 residues. As DNA, the CDR3 is TGCAGCGTTGGTTCCGGGCCAGGGACGATGAACACTGAAGCTTTCTTT. This gives the protein CSVGSGPGTMNTEAFF.

The chain joins TRBV2 to TRBJ1-5, with a possible D match to TRBD1 (6 bases). The germline V gene encodes CDR1 SNHLY and CDR2 FYNNEI. The CDR3 extends over 14 amino acids. V lost 3 bases, J lost 1 base, and 7 bases lay in between. In DNA form, the CDR3 reads TGTGCCAGCAGTGAGGGGGGCAGCAATCAGCCCCAGCATTTT. This translates into CASSEGGSNQPQHF. Based on the CDR3 plus reference TRBV2 and TRBJ1-5, the full variable domain is EPEVTQTPSHQVTQMGQEVILRCVPISNHLYFYWYRQILGQKVEFLVSFYNNEISEKSEIFDDQFSVERPDGSNFTLKIRSTKLEDSAMYFCASSEGGSNQPQHFGDGTRLSIL.

The J gene is TRBJ2-5, the V gene TRBV10-1; possibly TRBD2 for D (7 bases). CDR3 length: 19 residues. The germline V gene has CDR1 WNHNN and CDR2 SYGVQD (reference sequence). V gave up 6 bases and J gave up 7 bases, with 33 bases separating them. Written as DNA, the CDR3 is TGCGCCAGCAGCGGACAGTTTAAGACTAGCCGACAGTTTGGGGGGACCCAGTACTTC. Translated, it gives CASSGQFKTSRQFGGTQYF.

The rearrangement uses TRBV7-9 and TRBJ2-7, with D uncertain. In germline, CDR1 is SEHNR, CDR2 FQNEAQ (reference sequence). CDR3 length equals 14 residues. The V end lost 2 bases, the J end lost 1 base, and 9 bases lay between the germline ends. CDR3 bases: TGTGCCAGCAGCTTACACACTGCTTCCTACGAGCAGTACTTC. Its translation is CASSLHTASYEQYF.

The V and J genes are TRBV9 and TRBJ1-1; D possibly corresponds to TRBD1 (5 bases). CDR3 length equals 14 residues. The V and J ends lost 1 base and 2 bases respectively, with 9 bases between them. From germline, CDR1 is SGDLS and CDR2 YYNGEE. The CDR3 DNA reads TGTGCCAGCAGCGTAATGGACACCAACACTGAAGCTTTCTTT. It translates to CASSVMDTNTEAFF.

The V and J genes are TRBV7-2 and TRBJ2-3; D not resolved. CDR3 size: 12 residues. With 5 bases removed from V and 3 bases from J, the gap between germline ends came to 6 bases. The germline V gene encodes CDR1 SGHTA and CDR2 FQGNSA. The CDR3 DNA sequence: TGTGCCAGCAGCGTTTTAACAGATACGCAGTATTTT. The encoded protein is CASSVLTDTQYF.

In its sample, this clone was seen a few times. The V and J genes are TRBV7-9 and TRBJ2-7; D possibly corresponds to TRBD2 (6 bases). V was clipped by 8 bases and J by 4 bases, with 18 bases between them. CDR3 length: 14 amino acids. Germline CDR1 and CDR2: SEHNR and FQNEAQ (reference sequence). Here the CDR3 reads CASSSGGPAYEQYF. For the CDR3, the DNA is TGTGCCAGCTCCTCCGGAGGGCCAGCGTACGAGCAGTACTTC.

In its sample, this clone was seen once. V usage is TRBV3-1 (or the pseudogene TRBV3-2) and J usage is TRBJ2-3; no clear D. CDR1 and CDR2 from the germline V gene are LGHDT and YNNKEL (reference sequence). The ends were cut back, 4 bases at V and 0 bases at J, with 8 bases in the middle. The CDR3 has 14 residues. CDR3 sequence (DNA): TGTGCCAGCAGCCGGGGAACTAGCACAGATACGCAGTATTTT. This gives the protein CASSRGTSTDTQYF.

CDR3 sequence: CASSLGRIGSGETQYF. CDR3 nucleotide sequence: TGTGCCAGCAGCTTGGGCCGTATTGGCAGTGGGGAGACCCAGTACTTC. This chain connects TRBV7-9 to TRBJ2-5; D is uncertain. The ends were cut back, 3 bases at V and 5 bases at J, with 19 bases in the middle. The CDR3 sequence is 16 residues long. Germline lookup yields CDR1 SEHNR and CDR2 FQNEAQ (reference sequence). The full variable domain, rest sourced from reference TRBV7-9 and TRBJ2-5, is DTGVSQNPRHKITKRGQNVTFRCDPISEHNRLYWYRQTLGQGPEFLTYFQNEAQLEKSRLLSDRFSAERPKGSFSTLEIQRTEQGDSAMYLCASSLGRIGSGETQYFGPGTRLLVL.

V usage is TRBV7-8 and J usage is TRBJ2-7; D is perhaps TRBD1 or TRBD2 (6 bases each). This CDR3 is 16 amino acids long. Germline lookup yields CDR1 SGHVS and CDR2 FQNEAQ. V was trimmed by 1 base and J by 0 bases, leaving 13 bases between them. The CDR3 loop reads CASSLVGGPVSYEQYF. Here the CDR3 DNA reads TGTGCCAGCAGCTTAGTGGGGGGCCCGGTCTCCTACGAGCAGTACTTC.

The rearrangement joins TRBV7-3 to TRBJ2-6; no firm D call. The CDR3 is 16 residues long. Deletions cut 2 bases from V and 0 bases from J, with 8 bases between. Looked up from germline, CDR1 is SGHTA and CDR2 is FQGTGA. The CDR3 DNA reads TGTGCCAGCAGCTTAGTACAGAGCTCTGGGGCCAACGTCCTGACTTTC. The encoded protein is CASSLVQSSGANVLTF. Using reference TRBV7-3 and TRBJ2-6 for the parts outside the CDR3, the full variable domain is GAGVSQTPSNKVTEKGKYVELRCDPISGHTALYWYRQSLGQGPEFLIYFQGTGAADDSGLPNDRFFAVRPEGSVSTLKIQRTERGDSAVYLCASSLVQSSGANVLTFGAGSRLTVL.